This TCR beta chain was documented in a study of early T cells in non-severe SARS-CoV-2 infection. Study context: Bulk RNA isolated from unsorted whole blood underwent sequencing; chains were not paired.

Study-level results: Clonotype matching in VDJdb favored anti-spike CD8 responses and did not capture private and CD4 specificities.

In its sample, this clonotype was seen many times. Antigen specificity is unknown. Trimming shortened V by 7 bases and J by 7 bases, and 16 bases separated the two germline ends. The CDR3 has 13 amino acids. Individually, cDNA molecules had unique molecular identifiers attached to them. TCRdb recomputed calls from the 5' RACE reads with MiXCR, one row per CDR3 protein. The repertoire holds about 40,000 distinct CDR3 sequences, with 5% to 6.5% as singletons. This chain uses TRBV12-3 or TRBV12-4 with TRBJ1-2; no clear D. This TCR was recovered from an adult who was a healthcare worker with PCR-confirmed SARS-CoV-2 infection or an uninfected control (not recorded which). Sequenced input: whole blood. The CDR3 protein is CASTPRGSAGYTF. The CDR3 nucleotides are TGTGCCAGCACCCCTCGTGGGTCCGCTGGCTACACCTTC.